One and the same sample provided the 32 T cell receptor beta chains below, sequenced in a study of blood T cells in healthy people across ages (dated by TCRdb to between 2014 and 2017). The protocol used for the library was 5' RACE. Sequencing was performed on an Illumina HiSeq 2500. A second PCR of roughly 7 to 11 cycles was performed with a sample-barcoded 5' primer and a J-beta primer mix. TCRdb itself trimmed the public reads at Q25 with fastp, ran MiXCR and retained productive beta chains. Each entry is one CDR3 protein sequence, shown with its most common DNA and genes. The sample yields over 1,500,000 distinct CDR3 sequences; roughly 52% were counted once. Roughly 2% of the sample is held by the ten biggest clonotypes. The sample taken for sequencing was blood. The receptors shown here come from a woman between 40 and 55 years old in good health.

The chain recombines TRBV6-6 with TRBJ1-6; D unclear. Germline values: CDR1 MNHNY, CDR2 SVGAGI (reference sequence). V was shortened by 7 bases and J by 1 base, with 14 bases between the two germline ends. This CDR3 region has 16 residues. This CDR3 reads CASNSPKTSYNSPLHF. The CDR3 region has the DNA TGTGCCAGCAATAGTCCCAAAACGTCCTATAATTCACCCCTCCACTTT.

V is TRBV20-1 and J is TRBJ2-7; D is ambiguous. The CDR3 length is 13 residues. In germline, CDR1 is DFQATT, CDR2 SNEGSKA (reference sequence). Between the trimmed V and J ends, which lost 0 bases and 4 bases, there was a span of 10 bases. This chain's CDR3 is CSARDSAFYEQYF. Here the CDR3 DNA reads TGCAGTGCTAGAGATTCGGCTTTTTACGAGCAGTACTTC.

The chain couples TRBV4-2 to TRBJ2-7; 7 bases align to TRBD2. The J call could be wrong; TRBJ2-5 is a better fit for the DNA end. Germline assignment: CDR1 LGHNA and CDR2 YNFKEQ. The CDR3 runs to 16 residues. For the CDR3, the DNA is TGTGCCAGCAGCCAAGGGTCCGGGGGGAATAGAGAGACCCAGTACTTC. Translation gives CASSQGSGGNRETQYF.

Of note for this clonotype: With a much larger clone just one base away, this may be a read error. CDR3 protein: CASNPGGTQETQYF. DNA for the CDR3: TGTGCCAGCAACCCCGGGGGGACTCAAGAGACCCAGTACTTC. The chain combines TRBV6-6 with TRBJ2-5, with TRBD2 matching over 7 bases. V shed 7 bases and J 2 bases; nucleotides not matched to a gene: 7. This CDR3 contains 14 residues. Germline lookup yields CDR1 MNHNY and CDR2 SVGAGI (reference sequence).

This clonotype was counted only a few times. Written as DNA, the CDR3 is TGCGCCAGCAGCCAAGATCCCCCGGGGCTGTACAATGAGCAGTTCTTC. Translating it yields CASSQDPPGLYNEQFF. This chain links TRBV4-1 with TRBJ2-1, with D possibly called TRBD1 or TRBD2 (5 bases each). The germline V gene encodes CDR1 MGHRA and CDR2 YSYEKL. Trimming removed 0 bases from V and 4 bases from J, with 13 bases in between. The CDR3 extends over 16 amino acids.

This chain links TRBV6-2 or TRBV6-3 with TRBJ2-2; TRBD2 is a possible D gene (6 bases). Germline assignment: CDR1 MNHEY and CDR2 SVGEGT. The V gene lost 6 bases and the J gene lost 1 base, with 9 bases spanning the gap. The CDR3 totals 14 residues. The DNA for the CDR3 is TGTGCCAGCAGGTGGGGAGGGAACACCGGGGAGCTGTTTTTT. Residues: CASRWGGNTGELFF.

The CDR3 reads CSASLPTSYGYTF. The CDR3 DNA reads TGCAGTGCTAGCCTACCAACCTCATATGGCTACACCTTC. The genes are TRBV20-1 and TRBJ1-2; unclear D gene. From germline, CDR1 is DFQATT and CDR2 SNEGSKA (reference sequence). Trimming took off 3 bases at V and 5 bases at J, with 13 bases between the two ends. This CDR3 contains 13 residues.

The chain has TRBV7-6 and TRBJ2-6, with no clear D. The CDR3 totals 16 residues. Trimming removed 3 bases from V and 2 bases from J, with 11 bases in between. CDR1 SGHVS and CDR2 FNYEAQ come from the germline V gene. CDR3 protein: CASSFDGQTGANVLTF. CDR3 DNA: TGTGCCAGCAGCTTCGACGGGCAGACTGGGGCCAACGTCCTGACTTTC.

This clonotype appeared many times. The rearrangement uses TRBV4-1 and TRBJ2-1, with a tentative D call TRBD1 (7 bases). There are 16 residues in the CDR3. The V and J ends lost 1 base and 4 bases respectively, with 14 bases between them. The germline CDR1 and CDR2 sequences are MGHRA and YSYEKL. The CDR3 loop reads CASSQARQGGYNEQFF. CDR3 bases: TGCGCCAGCAGCCAAGCCCGGCAGGGGGGATACAATGAGCAGTTCTTC.

This clonotype was counted between two and nine times. The gene calls are TRBV12-3 or TRBV12-4 and TRBJ2-7; 8 bases are shared with TRBD2. The CDR3 loop spans 16 amino acids. V shed 1 base, J shed 10 bases, and the junction held 15 bases outside the gene matches. The CDR3 loop reads CASSLEPAGVHGAQYF. The CDR3 coding sequence is TGTGCCAGCAGTTTAGAGCCAGCGGGGGTCCATGGGGCCCAGTACTTC.

As regards this clonotype: An end of the junction does not agree with germline; a read error may underlie this. The gene calls are TRBV5-1 and TRBJ2-1; D remains ambiguous. Germline CDR1 SGHRS, CDR2 YFSETQ. This CDR3 region has 16 residues. The DNA for the CDR3 is TGCGCCAGCAGCTTGGGACCGCCGTCATCCTACACTGAGCAGTTCTTC. It encodes CASSLGPPSSYTEQFF.

This clonotype was seen only a few times. The V call is TRBV20-1, the J call TRBJ2-7, with D unresolved. Trimming took 1 base from V and 4 from J, leaving 11 bases between them. The germline CDR1 and CDR2 sequences are DFQATT and SNEGSKA (reference sequence). This CDR3 has 13 amino acids. CDR3 region: CSARGEMIYEQYF. DNA of the CDR3: TGCAGTGCTAGAGGTGAAATGATTTACGAGCAGTACTTC.

This clonotype has a handful of counts. The J gene is TRBJ2-5, the V gene TRBV29-1, with unresolved D. The CDR3 totals 14 residues. Germline-derived CDR1 and CDR2 are SQVTM and ANQGSEA. The germline V and J ends were trimmed by 5 bases and 3 bases, with 16 bases remaining between them. CDR3 nucleotides: TGCAGCGTTTCCCTCCAAAGGCGTAAAGAGACCCAGTACTTC. This translates into CSVSLQRRKETQYF.

V is TRBV29-1 and J is TRBJ2-1; maybe TRBD1 (6 bases). The CDR3 has 14 amino acids. The germline V gene has CDR1 SQVTM and CDR2 ANQGSEA. With 6 bases removed from V and 3 bases from J, the gap between germline ends came to 15 bases. The CDR3 loop is CSVAGVGIYNEQFF. CDR3 DNA: TGCAGCGTCGCAGGGGTGGGTATCTACAATGAGCAGTTCTTC.

Only a few counts were recorded for this clonotype. The chain is built from TRBV2 and TRBJ2-4, with 8 nucleotides matching TRBD1. TRBJ2-7 matches the DNA end more closely, so the J call is doubtful. Germline CDR1 is SNHLY and CDR2 is FYNNEI. CDR3 size: 14 residues. CDR3 in DNA: TGTGCCAGCGTTTGGGACAGGCGTACCTACGAGCAGTACTTC. Its translation is CASVWDRRTYEQYF.

This clonotype was seen many times. The V call is TRBV20-1, the J call TRBJ2-1; 12 bases are shared with TRBD2. The length of the CDR3 is 16 residues. Germline V lookup: CDR1 DFQATT, CDR2 SNEGSKA (reference sequence). Trimming at V came to 6 bases and at J to 0 bases, leaving 6 bases not matched to a gene. The CDR3 bases are TGCAGTGCACCGGGACTAGCGGGCCTCTCCTACAATGAGCAGTTCTTC. It yields the protein CSAPGLAGLSYNEQFF.

The chain has TRBV24-1 and TRBJ2-1, with 9 bases lining up with TRBD2. Germline loops: CDR1 KGHDR, CDR2 SFDVKD. The CDR3 runs to 17 residues. V shed 5 bases and J 7 bases; nucleotides not matched to a gene: 14. The CDR3 loop is CATSGWEDSGGGNEQFF. The CDR3 bases are TGTGCCACCAGTGGTTGGGAAGATAGCGGGGGTGGGAATGAGCAGTTCTTC.

As for this clonotype: A much larger clone is a single base away; this may be a read error. The V and J genes are TRBV9 and TRBJ2-7; either TRBD1 or TRBD2 may supply D (5 bases each). In germline, CDR1 is SGDLS, CDR2 YYNGEE. There are 16 residues in the CDR3. CDR3: CANSAREQGESYEQYF. The CDR3 DNA reads as TGTGCCAACAGCGCGAGGGAGCAAGGGGAGTCCTACGAGCAGTACTTC.

This clonotype appeared a single time. Sequence at one end of the junction differs from germline and may be a read error. The rearrangement uses TRBV15 and TRBJ1-1, with 8 bases matching TRBD1. The length of the CDR3 is 17 residues. Germline values: CDR1 LNHNV, CDR2 YYDKDF (reference sequence). The CDR3: CATSRDQIGTGGTEAFF. In DNA form, the CDR3 reads TGTGCCACTAGCAGAGATCAAATTGGGACAGGTGGAACTGAAGCTTTCTTT.

This clonotype has just a few counts. This chain links TRBV6-6 with TRBJ1-1, with 7 bases that match TRBD1. This CDR3 comprises 15 residues. Trimming at V came to 4 bases and at J to 1 base, leaving 6 bases not matched to a gene. In germline, CDR1 is MNHNY, CDR2 SVGAGI (reference sequence). The CDR3 spells CASSSGTAKNTEAFF. CDR3 nucleotide sequence: TGTGCCAGCAGTTCAGGGACAGCTAAGAACACTGAAGCTTTCTTT.

This chain uses TRBV7-9 with TRBJ2-1, with D perhaps assigned TRBD1 or TRBD2 (6 bases each). Germline V lookup: CDR1 SEHNR, CDR2 FQNEAQ (reference sequence). V was cut by 4 bases and J by 6 bases, with 22 bases left in between. The CDR3 extends over 17 amino acids. Written as DNA, the CDR3 is TGTGCCAGCAGCTCAGAGCCCAGGGGCACGGGGGCCAATGAGCAGTTCTTC. Its protein product is CASSSEPRGTGANEQFF.

As DNA, the CDR3 is TGTGCCAGCAGCTTACTTGCCAGCTTGAGCACTGAAGCTTTCTTT. It specifies CASSLLASLSTEAFF. The chain links TRBV7-9 to TRBJ1-1; no clear D. Germline CDR1 is SEHNR and CDR2 is FQNEAQ (reference sequence). V was cut by 2 bases and J by 4 bases, with 14 bases left in between. The CDR3 runs to 15 residues.

On this clonotype: At one of its ends the junction is not consistent with the germline gene, which may arise from a read error. The V call is TRBV5-1, the J call TRBJ1-2; TRBD1 might be the D (6 bases). The germline V gene has CDR1 SGHRS and CDR2 YFSETQ. This CDR3 contains 16 residues. The CDR3 DNA is TGCGCCAGTAGCTTGGAAGCTGGGGGCGCGGACTATGGCTACACCTTC. Its translation is CASSLEAGGADYGYTF.

The chain joins TRBV27 to TRBJ1-2; 7 nucleotides align to TRBD1. Looked up from germline, CDR1 is MNHEY and CDR2 is SMNVEV (reference sequence). The J segment lost 1 base and the V segment lost 5 bases, leaving 7 bases of the junction unmatched. The CDR3 has 15 amino acids. The CDR3 protein is CASSQGTALNYGYTF. The CDR3 DNA reads TGTGCCAGCAGTCAAGGGACAGCCCTTAACTATGGCTACACCTTC.

A word on this clonotype: A read error may produce the germline difference seen at one junction end. The chain uses TRBV20-1 and TRBJ2-4; no clear D. The CDR3 spans 13 residues. CDR1 DFQATT and CDR2 SNEGSKA come from the germline V gene (reference sequence). In DNA form, the CDR3 reads TGCAGTGCCAGAGGCGTTGATCAAAACATTCAGTACTTC. This gives the protein CSARGVDQNIQYF.

The J gene is TRBJ2-1, the V gene TRBV4-2; possible D gene TRBD2, 6 bases. CDR1 is LGHNA, CDR2 YNFKEQ, per germline. The CDR3 spans 14 residues. V was clipped by 4 bases and J by 13 bases, with 20 bases between them. The chain's CDR3 is CASSPRMNRDFQFF. As DNA, the CDR3 is TGTGCCAGCAGCCCGCGCATGAACCGGGACTTCCAGTTCTTC.

This clonotype was found a few times. The chain carries TRBV20-1 and TRBJ2-3; no reliable D call. Trimming left V 1 base short and J 0 bases short, with 8 bases between. Germline V CDR1 and CDR2: DFQATT, SNEGSKA (reference sequence). There are 14 residues in the CDR3. This CDR3 reads CSARGASSTDTQYF. CDR3 bases: TGCAGTGCTAGAGGGGCGTCTAGCACAGATACGCAGTATTTT.

A remark on this clonotype: The junction shows a germline mismatch at one end, possibly a read error. This rearrangement joins TRBV11-3 to TRBJ2-1, with 8 bases fitting TRBD2. This CDR3 contains 13 residues. Germline V gene lookup returns CDR1 SGHNT and CDR2 YENEEA. The CDR3, as DNA: TGCGCCAGCAGCCCCGGGACTAGAGCAGAGCAGTTCTTC. Residues: CASSPGTRAEQFF.

A single count supports this clonotype. V gene TRBV2 combines with J gene TRBJ2-3; 7 bases line up with TRBD1. This CDR3 comprises 15 residues. The V gene's germline CDR1 is SNHLY and CDR2 FYNNEI. Unmatched junction bases numbered 6, after V lost 3 bases and J lost 3 bases. Written as DNA, the CDR3 is TGTGCCAGCAGTGATTGGGGACAGTTAACAGATACGCAGTATTTT. Translated: CASSDWGQLTDTQYF.

The chain carries TRBV20-1 and TRBJ2-5; TRBD2 aligns across 7 bases. The germline V gene has CDR1 DFQATT and CDR2 SNEGSKA (reference sequence). After removal of 1 base from V and 1 base from J, the junction contained 6 bases not matched to a gene. The CDR3 is 15 amino acids. CDR3 coding DNA: TGCAGTGCTAGAGTTCAAGCGGGGCGCCAAGAGACCCAGTACTTC. This gives the protein CSARVQAGRQETQYF.

This chain joins TRBV29-1 and TRBJ2-4; a possible D gene is TRBD1 (7 bases). Deletions cut 7 bases from V and 1 base from J, with 17 bases between. CDR3 size: 15 residues. Germline CDR1 and CDR2: SQVTM and ANQGSEA. CDR3 loop: CSARTGEVAKNIQYF. The CDR3 nucleotides read TGCAGCGCCAGAACAGGGGAGGTCGCCAAAAACATTCAGTACTTC.

The V call is TRBV7-9, the J call TRBJ2-7, with D possibly matching TRBD1 (7 bases). The CDR3 contains 15 residues. In germline, CDR1 is SEHNR, CDR2 FQNEAQ (reference sequence). The germline V and J ends were trimmed by 5 bases and 6 bases, with 20 bases remaining between them. The CDR3 DNA reads as TGTGCCAGCAGCCGAGGGGGCGGGACAGTTAGCGAGCAGTACTTC. This gives the protein CASSRGGGTVSEQYF.